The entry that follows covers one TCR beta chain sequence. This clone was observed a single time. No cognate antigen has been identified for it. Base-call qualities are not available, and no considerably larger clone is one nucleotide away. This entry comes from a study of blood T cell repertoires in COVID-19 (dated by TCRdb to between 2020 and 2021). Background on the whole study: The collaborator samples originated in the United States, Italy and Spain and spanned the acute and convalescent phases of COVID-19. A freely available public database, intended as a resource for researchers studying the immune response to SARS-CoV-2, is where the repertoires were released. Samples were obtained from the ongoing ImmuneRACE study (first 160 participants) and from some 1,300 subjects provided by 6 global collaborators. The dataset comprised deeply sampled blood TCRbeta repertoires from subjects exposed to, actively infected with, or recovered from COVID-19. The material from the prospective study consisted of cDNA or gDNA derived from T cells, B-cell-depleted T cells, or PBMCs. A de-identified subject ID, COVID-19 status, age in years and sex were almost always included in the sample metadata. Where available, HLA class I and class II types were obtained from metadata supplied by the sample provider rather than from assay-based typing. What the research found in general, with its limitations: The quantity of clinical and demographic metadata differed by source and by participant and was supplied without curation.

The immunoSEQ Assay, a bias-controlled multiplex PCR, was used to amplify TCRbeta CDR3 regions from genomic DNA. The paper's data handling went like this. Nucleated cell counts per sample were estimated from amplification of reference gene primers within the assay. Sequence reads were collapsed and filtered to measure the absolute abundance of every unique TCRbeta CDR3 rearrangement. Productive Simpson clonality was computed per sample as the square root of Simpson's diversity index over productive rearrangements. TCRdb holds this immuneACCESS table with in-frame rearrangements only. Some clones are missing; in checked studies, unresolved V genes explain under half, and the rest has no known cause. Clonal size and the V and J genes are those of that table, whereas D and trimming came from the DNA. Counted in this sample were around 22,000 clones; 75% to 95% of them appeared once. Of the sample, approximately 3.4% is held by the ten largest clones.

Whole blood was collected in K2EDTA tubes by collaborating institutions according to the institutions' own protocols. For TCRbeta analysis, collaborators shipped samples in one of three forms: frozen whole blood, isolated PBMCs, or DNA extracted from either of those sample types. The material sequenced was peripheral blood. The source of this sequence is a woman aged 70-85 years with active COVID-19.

The nucleotide sequence reads TGTGCCAGCAGTTTCCTAATGGAGGGAGAAAAACTGTTTTTT. Translated, this gives CASSFLMEGEKLFF. The V and J genes are TRBV6-6 and TRBJ1-4; no confident D gene assignment can be made. Trimming costs V 4 bases and J 8 bases, and their ends lie 14 bases apart. The cysteine opens and the phenylalanine closes a CDR3 of 14 amino acids. The kept DNA is CDR3 alone, 42 bases in frame from the first base. According to the germline V gene (reference sequence), CDR1 reads MNHNY and CDR2 reads SVGAGI.